The 12 T cell receptor beta chains below come from one sample, sequenced in a study of CD8 T cells in ankylosing spondylitis. Study findings and constraints: Eight highly homologous variants made up a TCR beta motif, and this motif appeared characteristic of ankylosing spondylitis blood.

Their cognate antigens are unknown. TCRdb reanalysed the 5' RACE reads using MiXCR and keeps one entry per CDR3 protein. The sample has about 390,000 distinct CDR3 sequences; around 22% are singletons. What was sequenced was blood, either unsorted or a sorted T cell fraction (not recorded which). The receptor set was obtained from a male donor with ankylosing spondylitis.

This chain connects TRBV5-6 to TRBJ2-4, with unresolved D. CDR1 is SGHDT, CDR2 YYEEEE, per germline. V was trimmed by 0 bases and J by 7 bases, leaving 8 bases between them. The CDR3 sequence is 13 residues long. This CDR3 reads CASSLGPRNIQYF. The CDR3 DNA reads TGTGCCAGCAGCTTGGGGCCCAGGAACATTCAGTACTTC.

This clonotype has ten or more counts. This chain joins TRBV29-1 and TRBJ2-3; 10 nucleotides align to TRBD2. Trimming took 5 bases from V and 5 from J; bases not matched to a gene: 4. In germline, CDR1 is SQVTM, CDR2 ANQGSEA. This CDR3 spans 13 amino acids. The CDR3 region has the DNA TGCAGCGTTACCGTAGCGGGAGGAGATACGCAGTATTTT. Translating it yields CSVTVAGGDTQYF.

This chain connects TRBV5-1 to TRBJ2-5; D not resolved. CDR3 size: 14 residues. Trimming shortened V by 2 bases and J by 4 bases, and 12 bases separated the two germline ends. CDR1 and CDR2 (germline): SGHRS, YFSETQ. For the CDR3, the DNA is TGCGCCAGCAGCTTTCTGGTCGTGGGAGAGACCCAGTACTTC. Its protein product is CASSFLVVGETQYF.

The chain joins TRBV28 to TRBJ2-3, with TRBD2 identical over 7 bases. This CDR3 is built from 14 residues. With V trimmed by 10 bases and J by 0 bases, 7 bases remained unmatched. The V gene's germline CDR1 is MDHEN and CDR2 SYDVKM. This CDR3 is CAIHGGFSTDTQYF. The CDR3 DNA reads as TGTGCCATCCACGGGGGGTTTAGCACAGATACGCAGTATTTT.

The V call is TRBV18, the J call TRBJ2-5; 7 nucleotides align to TRBD2. The CDR3 contains 15 residues. Looked up from germline, CDR1 is KGHSH and CDR2 is LQKENI. The junction had 7 bases not matched to a gene; V was cut back by 2 bases and J by 4 bases. CDR3 in DNA: TGTGCCAGCTCACCAGGGGGGGACCTCCGAGAGACCCAGTACTTC. It codes for CASSPGGDLRETQYF.

A few counts support this clonotype. This chain connects TRBV5-1 to TRBJ2-3; D may correspond to TRBD1 or TRBD2 (5 bases each). The V gene lost 4 bases and the J gene lost 5 bases, with 23 bases spanning the gap. Looked up from germline, CDR1 is SGHRS and CDR2 is YFSETQ. This CDR3 has 17 residues. Written as DNA, the CDR3 is TGCGCCAGCAGCACCCTCGGACGGCCCATGGGGGTAGATACGCAGTATTTT. Its protein is CASSTLGRPMGVDTQYF.

This clonotype was seen more than once but under ten times. J is TRBJ1-1 and V is TRBV7-9, with D tentatively TRBD1 (6 bases). The CDR3 sequence is 13 residues long. Trimming removed 1 base at V and 4 bases at J, with 7 bases between. Looked up from germline, CDR1 is SEHNR and CDR2 is FQNEAQ (reference sequence). For the CDR3, the DNA is TGTGCCAGCAGCTTAGACAGGGTCACTGAAGCTTTCTTT. It yields the protein CASSLDRVTEAFF.

The sample holds one count of this clonotype. This chain links TRBV18 with TRBJ2-5; D unresolved. CDR1 is KGHSH and CDR2 is LQKENI in the germline V gene. This CDR3 contains 16 residues. The V and J ends lost 4 bases and 6 bases respectively, with 21 bases between them. In nucleotides, the CDR3 is TGTGCCAGCTCACTGAACAGTCGACAACCCGAGCAGACCCAGTACTTC. This encodes CASSLNSRQPEQTQYF.

This clonotype was detected only a few times. The rearrangement links TRBV7-2 to TRBJ2-6; D might be TRBD1 or TRBD2, each matching 6 bases. This CDR3 has 17 amino acids. In germline, CDR1 is SGHTA, CDR2 FQGNSA. The V end lost 3 bases, the J end lost 0 bases, and 12 bases lay between the germline ends. The CDR3: CASSLEGHRSGANVLTF. The CDR3 region has the DNA TGTGCCAGCAGCTTGGAGGGACACCGCTCTGGGGCCAACGTCCTGACTTTC.

This clonotype was counted ten times or more. J is TRBJ2-3 and V is TRBV12-3 or TRBV12-4; 10 bases are a match to TRBD2. Trimming removed 5 bases from V and 1 base from J; junction bases left unmatched: 9. The CDR3 extends over 17 amino acids. CDR3 in amino acids: CASSPHRTSGGTDTQYF. The CDR3 DNA reads TGTGCCAGCAGTCCGCATAGGACTAGCGGAGGCACAGATACGCAGTATTTT.

The CDR3 here is CSVSYSGRDTGELFF. The CDR3 DNA reads TGCAGCGTTAGCTATAGCGGGAGGGACACCGGGGAGCTGTTTTTT. The chain is built from TRBV29-1 and TRBJ2-2; 11 bases agree with TRBD2. CDR1 SQVTM and CDR2 ANQGSEA come from the germline V gene. V was clipped by 5 bases and J by 3 bases; unmatched bases: 5. This CDR3 spans 15 amino acids.

The V call is TRBV5-1, the J call TRBJ2-2, with 7 nucleotides matching TRBD2. Trimming took 6 bases from V and 0 from J; bases not matched to a gene: 8. CDR1 and CDR2 (germline): SGHRS, YFSETQ. This CDR3 has 16 residues. Here the CDR3 reads CASKALAGANTGELFF. In DNA form, the CDR3 reads TGCGCCAGCAAGGCCTTAGCGGGCGCGAACACCGGGGAGCTGTTTTTT.